These 13 T cell receptor beta chains originate from one sample sequenced in a study of blood T cell repertoires in COVID-19. The repertoire was sequenced with immunoSEQ multiplex PCR; TCRdb's copy has only in-frame clones and lacks some. The table shows 250,000 or so clones, with roughly nine tenths occurring only once. The sample taken for sequencing was peripheral blood. These receptors all stem from a woman aged 40 to 50 who had recovered from COVID-19.

The V gene is TRBV11-2, the J gene TRBJ1-5; possible D gene TRBD1, 6 bases. Germline lookup yields CDR1 SGHAT and CDR2 FQNNGV. This CDR3 comprises 15 residues. V shed 5 bases and J shed 3 bases, with 14 bases lying between them. Written as DNA, the CDR3 is TGTGCCAGCAGCCAGGGGTTACAGGCCAATCAGCCCCAGCATTTT. It specifies CASSQGLQANQPQHF.

The rearrangement uses TRBV19 and TRBJ1-1; D call uncertain. Germline CDR1 is LNHDA and CDR2 is SQIVND (reference sequence). The CDR3 is 12 amino acids. V gave up 5 bases and J gave up 2 bases, with 6 bases separating them. The CDR3 region is CASSYFNTEAFF. For the CDR3, the DNA is TGTGCCAGTAGTTATTTCAACACTGAAGCTTTCTTT.

J is TRBJ1-6 and V is TRBV6-5, with a possible D match to TRBD1 (5 bases). Germline CDR1 reads MNHEY; CDR2 reads SVGAGI. V lost 0 bases and J 7 bases, leaving 10 bases between the germline ends. The CDR3 loop spans 15 amino acids. Here the CDR3 DNA reads TGTGCCAGCAGTTACTCGGGGCAGGGAAATTCACCCCTCCACTTT. Translation: CASSYSGQGNSPLHF.

The chain has TRBV19 and TRBJ1-2; 7 bases map to TRBD1. Germline CDR1 is LNHDA and CDR2 is SQIVND (reference sequence). The CDR3 consists of 17 residues. The trim removed 7 bases at V and 2 bases at J, leaving 16 bases unmatched. CDR3: CASNLGGGTDSNYGYTF. The CDR3 nucleotides are TGTGCCAGTAACTTAGGAGGGGGGACAGACTCCAACTATGGCTACACCTTC. Using reference TRBV19 and TRBJ1-2 for the parts outside the CDR3, the full variable domain is DGGITQSPKYLFRKEGQNVTLSCEQNLNHDAMYWYRQDPGQGLRLIYYSQIVNDFQKGDIAEGYSVSREKKESFPLTVTSAQKNPTAFYLCASNLGGGTDSNYGYTFGSGTRLTVV.

CDR3 sequence: CASSHPLTANTGELFF. The CDR3 DNA follows: TGTGCCAGCAGCCATCCCCTGACAGCGAACACCGGGGAGCTGTTTTTT. V gene TRBV16 combines with J gene TRBJ2-2; D is possibly TRBD1 (5 bases). V lost 3 bases to trimming and J lost 0 bases, with 11 bases between them. CDR1 KGHSY and CDR2 FQNENV come from the germline V gene. This CDR3 has 16 residues.

The chain carries TRBV27 and TRBJ1-6; D is ambiguous. V gave up 5 bases and J gave up 9 bases, with 23 bases separating them. Germline CDR1 MNHEY, CDR2 SMNVEV (reference sequence). The CDR3 spans 17 residues. For the CDR3, the DNA is TGTGCCAGCAGTACATATTTCCCCCAAGACCGGAGTTCACCCCTCCACTTT. It is translated as CASSTYFPQDRSSPLHF.

The V gene is TRBV7-7, the J gene TRBJ2-2, with D perhaps TRBD1 (6 bases). The CDR3 sequence is 15 residues long. CDR1 SSHAT and CDR2 FNYEAQ come from the germline V gene (reference sequence). V was trimmed by 5 bases and J by 3 bases, leaving 13 bases between them. This CDR3 is CASSPRTDYTGELFF. CDR3 bases: TGTGCCAGCAGCCCCAGGACAGATTACACCGGGGAGCTGTTTTTT.

V gene TRBV20-1 combines with J gene TRBJ2-7, with D maybe TRBD1 (5 bases). In germline, CDR1 is DFQATT, CDR2 SNEGSKA (reference sequence). The CDR3 is made up of 11 amino acids. V shed 8 bases and J shed 7 bases, with 15 bases lying between them. DNA for the CDR3: TGCAGTCCGTCTCAGGGTGAAGAGCAGTACTTC. Its translation is CSPSQGEEQYF.

The chain employs TRBV9 and TRBJ1-1; TRBD1 agrees at 9 bases. V dropped 4 bases and J dropped 6; count of bases not matched to a gene: 10. The germline V gene encodes CDR1 SGDLS and CDR2 YYNGEE. This CDR3 contains 15 residues. The CDR3: CASSPAGTGRAEAFF. CDR3 in DNA: TGTGCCAGCAGCCCCGCCGGGACAGGGCGCGCTGAAGCTTTCTTT.

V is TRBV9 and J is TRBJ2-7; no clear D gene. V lost 0 bases and J lost 0, with 7 bases in between. Germline V gene lookup returns CDR1 SGDLS and CDR2 YYNGEE. The CDR3 has 14 amino acids. CDR3 loop: CASSVVSSSYEQYV. DNA for the CDR3: TGTGCCAGCAGCGTAGTGAGTAGCTCCTACGAGCAGTACGTC.

The V gene is TRBV2, the J gene TRBJ2-1, with 8 bases lining up with TRBD1. CDR3 length: 15 residues. V dropped 7 bases and J dropped 5; count of bases not matched to a gene: 10. Germline V gives CDR1 SNHLY, CDR2 FYNNEI. The CDR3 DNA reads as TGTGCCAGCACGGCGGAGACAGGGGTGCACAATGAGCAGTTCTTC. Its protein product is CASTAETGVHNEQFF. Full variable domain (rest looked up from reference TRBV2 and TRBJ2-1): EPEVTQTPSHQVTQMGQEVILRCVPISNHLYFYWYRQILGQKVEFLVSFYNNEISEKSEIFDDQFSVERPDGSNFTLKIRSTKLEDSAMYFCASTAETGVHNEQFFGPGTRLTVL.

DNA for the CDR3: TGTGCCAGCTCACGACAGGACAGGGGCGAGCAGTACGTC. Protein sequence: CASSRQDRGEQYV. The chain employs TRBV18 and TRBJ2-7, with TRBD1 matching 9 bases. The CDR3 sequence is 13 residues long. The ends lost 4 bases at V and 6 bases at J; junction bases unmatched: 4. Germline V gene sequence: CDR1 KGHSH, CDR2 LQKENI.

This chain joins TRBV2 and TRBJ2-7; maybe TRBD2 (6 bases). The CDR3 spans 12 residues. Trimming took off 7 bases at V and 4 bases at J, with 11 bases between the two ends. Germline V lookup: CDR1 SNHLY, CDR2 FYNNEI. The CDR3, as DNA: TGTGCCAGCACTGGGGGAGGATACGAGCAGTACTTC. Translating it yields CASTGGGYEQYF.